This TCR beta chain derives from a study of Ad26.COV2.S vaccination and SARS-CoV-2 variants. The treatment: roughly 19 received Ad26.COV2.S at low or high dose, single or two shots; about 5 received placebo; per-sample allocation not given. Sample collection was performed on day 63 after the first vaccine or placebo injection. The administered vaccine (an Ad26 vector) expressed Wuhan-strain SARS-CoV-2 spike. TCRdb keeps only in-frame clones here, not all; method: immunoSEQ multiplex PCR. Of about 680,000 clones in the sample, approximately 88% are singletons; the top ten hold around 1.4%. The receptor was isolated from a person between 18 and 65 years old who received the Ad26.COV2.S COVID-19 vaccine or a placebo. Sequencing was performed on peripheral blood, taken in a trial of Ad26.COV2.S vaccine versus placebo.

CDR3: CATSRDFGPAAGGWHEQFF. As DNA, the CDR3 is TGTGCCACCAGCAGAGATTTTGGCCCCGCAGCGGGAGGGTGGCATGAGCAGTTCTTC. The chain carries TRBV15 and TRBJ2-1, with 10 bases lining up with TRBD2. The length of the CDR3 is 19 residues. With 0 bases clipped from V and 8 bases from J, the junction kept 16 bases outside the gene matches. Per germline, CDR1 LNHNV and CDR2 YYDKDF (reference sequence).